Included here is one TCR beta chain sequence, with context. Its antigen is unknown. Profiling relied on immunoSEQ multiplex PCR, and the TCRdb table lists in-frame clones only, not all of them. The sample lists 23,000 or so clones, around 94% occurring once. V lost 4 bases and J lost 2, with 27 bases in between. The CDR3 has 19 residues. The germline V gene encodes CDR1 SGDLS and CDR2 YYNGEE. This entry belongs to a study of graft-versus-host responses after intestinal transplantation. The study, taken as a whole, reports: Detected in recipient marrow were GvH clones, some of which were first observed in ileum or blood.

The receptor comes from a human patient who received an intestinal transplant, so some T cells may come from the graft donor. This material consisted of PBMCs, taken approximately 32 days after intestinal transplant. This rearrangement joins TRBV9 to TRBJ1-2; D might be TRBD1 (5 bases). The CDR3 loop reads CASSTLAGEGLASNYGYTF. The CDR3 nucleotides are TGTGCCAGCAGCACTCTCGCGGGGGAGGGTTTGGCCTCGAACTATGGCTACACCTTC.